This T cell receptor (beta chain) was profiled in a study of response to subunit inactivated influenza vaccine. TCRdb re-derived calls from the RT-PCR reads in MiXCR, one entry per CDR3 protein. Among around 200,000 distinct CDR3 sequences listed, about 12% were seen once. Trimming stripped 4 bases from V and 0 bases from J, with 14 bases between. The CDR3 totals 16 residues. Germline V lookup: CDR1 ENHRY, CDR2 SYGVKD. These records were also assigned to another study, of T cells expressing NK-cell markers. That paper states: Template switching by 5'RACE with UMIs generated the TCR beta cDNA.

The specimen comprised CD8+ T cells sorted from PBMCs, sampled roughly 13 days after vaccination. The J gene is TRBJ2-3, the V gene TRBV10-3; D unclear. The clonotype originates from a man over 45 who received an inactivated influenza vaccine. The CDR3 spells CAISAVYPTSTDTQYF. The CDR3 DNA sequence: TGTGCCATCAGTGCGGTCTATCCCACTAGCACAGATACGCAGTATTTT.